This T cell receptor beta chain was found in a study of glioma-infiltrating T cells after dendritic cell vaccination. The primer mix had 60 V beta and 13 J beta primers. The assay was immunoSEQ multiplex PCR, and TCRdb's table has in-frame clones only and misses some. There are 55,000 to 75,000 clones in the sample; around 86% occur only once, and roughly 7.9% lies in the top ten. V dropped 5 bases and J dropped 5; count of bases not matched to a gene: 13. The CDR3 contains 17 residues. CDR1 and CDR2 (germline): SGHDT, YYEEEE. The material sequenced was blood, taken before dendritic cell vaccination. The chain carries TRBV5-6 and TRBJ1-1, with 12 bases fitting TRBD1. This TCR came from a human donor with glioblastoma. The CDR3 coding sequence is TGTGCCAGCAGTTCGCGGGGACAGGGGGCTAAGAGGACTGAAGCTTTCTTT. Its translation: CASSSRGQGAKRTEAFF.